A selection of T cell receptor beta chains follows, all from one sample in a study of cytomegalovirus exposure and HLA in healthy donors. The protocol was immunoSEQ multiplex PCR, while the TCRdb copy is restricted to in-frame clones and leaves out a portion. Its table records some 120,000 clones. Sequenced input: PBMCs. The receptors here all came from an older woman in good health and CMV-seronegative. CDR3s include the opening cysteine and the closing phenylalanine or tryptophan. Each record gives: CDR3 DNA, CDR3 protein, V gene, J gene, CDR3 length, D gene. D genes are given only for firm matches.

CDR3 DNA: TGTGCCAGCAGCTCTCAATGGGGGCGGGACAGTGACGAGCAGTACTTC
CDR3 protein: CASSSQWGRDSDEQYF
V gene: TRBV9
J gene: TRBJ2-7
CDR3 length: 16
D gene: -

CDR3 DNA: TGTGCCAGCAGTTACTACGGACAGGGATGGGACACTGAAGCTTTCTTT
CDR3 protein: CASSYYGQGWDTEAFF
V gene: TRBV6-5
J gene: TRBJ1-1
CDR3 length: 16
D gene: TRBD1

CDR3 DNA: TGTGCCAGCAGTGAAAAGGTCAGCGCGTCTAGCACAGATACGCAGTATTTT
CDR3 protein: CASSEKVSASSTDTQYF
V gene: TRBV6-1
J gene: TRBJ2-3
CDR3 length: 17
D gene: -

CDR3 DNA: TGTGCCAGCAGTGAAAGGGAGGCCCCAGTCCCTAACTATGGCTACACCTTC
CDR3 protein: CASSEREAPVPNYGYTF
V gene: TRBV6-1
J gene: TRBJ1-2
CDR3 length: 17
D gene: -

CDR3 DNA: TGTGCCAGTAGTCTCCCCTATCGGGGGGAGCTGTTTTTT
CDR3 protein: CASSLPYRGELFF
V gene: TRBV19
J gene: TRBJ2-2
CDR3 length: 13
D gene: -

CDR3 DNA: TGTGCCAGCAGTCAGCGGACAGGGAAGAACACTGAAGCTTTCTTT
CDR3 protein: CASSQRTGKNTEAFF
V gene: TRBV2
J gene: TRBJ1-1
CDR3 length: 15
D gene: TRBD1

CDR3 DNA: TGTGCCAGCAGGGAGACAGGGACACTCGGAAACACCATATATTTT
CDR3 protein: CASRETGTLGNTIYF
V gene: TRBV28
J gene: TRBJ1-3
CDR3 length: 15
D gene: TRBD1

CDR3 DNA: TGCGCCAGCAGACAGGGCACAGATACGCAGTATTTT
CDR3 protein: CASRQGTDTQYF
V gene: TRBV5-1
J gene: TRBJ2-3
CDR3 length: 12
D gene: -

CDR3 DNA: TGTGCCAGCAGGGGGACCGCAACAGGGTTAGGGACCCAGTACTTC
CDR3 protein: CASRGTATGLGTQYF
V gene: TRBV6-1
J gene: TRBJ2-5
CDR3 length: 15
D gene: -

CDR3 DNA: TGTGCCAGCAGCCAAGATCGCGGCTTCCCCTCCTACAATGAGCAGTTCTTC
CDR3 protein: CASSQDRGFPSYNEQFF
V gene: TRBV14
J gene: TRBJ2-1
CDR3 length: 17
D gene: -

CDR3 DNA: TGTGCCAGAAGCCTAAGGACACCTACGGGGGTCTATGGCTACACCTTC
CDR3 protein: CARSLRTPTGVYGYTF
V gene: TRBV5-3
J gene: TRBJ1-2
CDR3 length: 16
D gene: -

CDR3 DNA: TGTGCCAGCTCACACAATCGGGATTCGGGCACAGATACGCAGTATTTT
CDR3 protein: CASSHNRDSGTDTQYF
V gene: TRBV18
J gene: TRBJ2-3
CDR3 length: 16
D gene: -

CDR3 DNA: TGTGCCAGCTCACCGGGACAGGTCGGCCAAAATGGCTACACCTTC
CDR3 protein: CASSPGQVGQNGYTF
V gene: TRBV18
J gene: TRBJ1-2
CDR3 length: 15
D gene: TRBD1

CDR3 DNA: TGTGCCAGCCTTAGCGGGGGGACCAATGAGCAGTTCTTC
CDR3 protein: CASLSGGTNEQFF
V gene: TRBV7-9
J gene: TRBJ2-1
CDR3 length: 13
D gene: TRBD2

CDR3 DNA: TGTGCCAGCAGCCTTTACAGCACCAATAATGAAAAACTGTTTTTT
CDR3 protein: CASSLYSTNNEKLFF
V gene: TRBV7-9
J gene: TRBJ1-4
CDR3 length: 15
D gene: -

CDR3 DNA: TGTGCCAGCAGCTTTGAGGGCAAAACCTGGGCGGGTGAGCAGTTCTTC
CDR3 protein: CASSFEGKTWAGEQFF
V gene: TRBV5-6
J gene: TRBJ2-1
CDR3 length: 16
D gene: -

CDR3 DNA: TGTGCCAGCAGTTTACAGGGTAACTCCTATAATTCACCCCTCCACTTT
CDR3 protein: CASSLQGNSYNSPLHF
V gene: TRBV27
J gene: TRBJ1-6
CDR3 length: 16
D gene: -

CDR3 DNA: TGCGCCAGCAGCACCGGACAGGGGAGGGCCTACAATGAGCAGTTCTTC
CDR3 protein: CASSTGQGRAYNEQFF
V gene: TRBV5-1
J gene: TRBJ2-1
CDR3 length: 16
D gene: TRBD1

CDR3 DNA: TGTGCCAGCAGCCGTTCAGGACTAGCGGGATTTAGACATCGCTCCTACGAGCAGTACTTC
CDR3 protein: CASSRSGLAGFRHRSYEQYF
V gene: TRBV28
J gene: TRBJ2-7
CDR3 length: 20
D gene: TRBD2

CDR3 DNA: TGTGCCAGCAGCGCCAGTACTAGCGGGAGAACAGATACGCAGTATTTT
CDR3 protein: CASSASTSGRTDTQYF
V gene: TRBV2
J gene: TRBJ2-3
CDR3 length: 16
D gene: TRBD2

CDR3 DNA: TGCGCCAGCAGCCTGCGGACCGGAGGGGCCTACAATGAGCAGTTCTTC
CDR3 protein: CASSLRTGGAYNEQFF
V gene: TRBV5-1
J gene: TRBJ2-1
CDR3 length: 16
D gene: -

CDR3 DNA: TGCGCCAGCAGCTTGGCCCGCGACAGGCCTGTCACCTACGAGCAGTACTTC
CDR3 protein: CASSLARDRPVTYEQYF
V gene: TRBV5-1
J gene: TRBJ2-7
CDR3 length: 17
D gene: -

CDR3 DNA: TGTGCCAGCACCCGGACCCCCAAAGAGGGCGGGGGGATAATGGATGAGCAGTTCTTC
CDR3 protein: CASTRTPKEGGGIMDEQFF
V gene: TRBV11-2
J gene: TRBJ2-1
CDR3 length: 19
D gene: TRBD2

CDR3 DNA: TGCGCCAGCAGCCAGGAACTGAGGAGCTCCTATAATTCACCCCTCCACTTT
CDR3 protein: CASSQELRSSYNSPLHF
V gene: TRBV4-1
J gene: TRBJ1-6
CDR3 length: 17
D gene: -

CDR3 DNA: TGTGCCAGCTCGCCGAGCTCCTACGAGCAGTACTTC
CDR3 protein: CASSPSSYEQYF
V gene: TRBV7-9
J gene: TRBJ2-7
CDR3 length: 12
D gene: -

CDR3 DNA: TGTGCCAGCAGGGAACGCCGGGACAGGGTGAGAAACACCATATATTTT
CDR3 protein: CASRERRDRVRNTIYF
V gene: TRBV6-1
J gene: TRBJ1-3
CDR3 length: 16
D gene: TRBD1

CDR3 DNA: TGTGCCAGCAGCTTAAATCCGGGAGGGCCTGTAGGTGAGCAGTTCTTC
CDR3 protein: CASSLNPGGPVGEQFF
V gene: TRBV7-3
J gene: TRBJ2-1
CDR3 length: 16
D gene: TRBD2

CDR3 DNA: TGTGCCAGTAGTATAGACAGAGGCGGCGAGCAGTACTTC
CDR3 protein: CASSIDRGGEQYF
V gene: TRBV19
J gene: TRBJ2-7
CDR3 length: 13
D gene: -

CDR3 DNA: TGTGCCATCAGTAACGGTCTCTATGGCTACACCTTC
CDR3 protein: CAISNGLYGYTF
V gene: TRBV10-3
J gene: TRBJ1-2
CDR3 length: 12
D gene: -